This T cell receptor beta chain derives from a study of blood T cells in healthy people across ages. The wider study: About one barcoded beta molecule per two T cells was the capture yield of template switching.

Then a second PCR, running about 6 to 11 cycles, was carried out with a sample-barcoded 5' primer and a J-beta primer mix. TCRdb passed the 5' RACE reads through MiXCR, listing each CDR3 protein once. The sample yields about 930,000 distinct CDR3 sequences, 25% to 30% seen once. The same data also contributed to another study, on T cells of mothers and their children.

The material sequenced was blood. This receptor was obtained from a woman between 35 and 50 years old in good health.

The CDR3 loop reads CASSSVFGSVSAGTVEQYF. Here the CDR3 DNA reads TGTGCCAGCAGCTCAGTATTCGGGTCTGTCTCGGCAGGGACGGTCGAGCAGTACTTC. This rearrangement joins TRBV13 to TRBJ2-7, with D perhaps being TRBD1 or TRBD2 (5 bases each). Germline loops: CDR1 PRHDT, CDR2 FYEKMQ (reference sequence). Trimming removed 4 bases from V and 6 bases from J, with 31 bases in between. The CDR3 has 19 residues.